The 12 T cell receptor beta chains in this list originate from one sample, sequenced in a study of blood T cell repertoires in COVID-19. Generated by immunoSEQ multiplex PCR, the TCRdb table keeps only in-frame clones and is missing some. Of approximately 260,000 clones in the sample, around 82% were seen once. Sequenced: PBMCs or T cells enriched from blood (not recorded which). The receptors derive from a man aged 50-60 years who had recovered from COVID-19.

The rearrangement uses TRBV5-1 and TRBJ2-1; D remains unclear. The CDR3 runs to 13 residues. V was cut by 3 bases and J by 5 bases, with 9 bases left in between. Per germline, CDR1 SGHRS and CDR2 YFSETQ. In DNA, the CDR3 is TGCGCCAGCAGCTCCGTAAGCGACAATGAGCAGTTCTTC. Protein: CASSSVSDNEQFF. Full variable domain (outside the CDR3, taken from reference TRBV5-1 and TRBJ2-1): KAGVTQTPRYLIKTRGQQVTLSCSPISGHRSVSWYQQTPGQGLQFLFEYFSETQRNKGNFPGRFSGRQFSNSRSEMNVSTLELGDSALYLCASSSVSDNEQFFGPGTRLTVL.

The chain recombines TRBV11-3 with TRBJ2-1, with 10 positions matching TRBD2. The J segment lost 4 bases and the V segment lost 4 bases, leaving 7 bases of the junction unmatched. Germline CDR1 is SGHNT and CDR2 is YENEEA. The CDR3 is 16 amino acids. This CDR3 is CASSSSASGGYNEQFF. The CDR3, as DNA: TGTGCCAGCAGCTCCAGCGCTAGCGGGGGTTACAATGAGCAGTTCTTC.

The sample holds one count of this clone. The V and J genes are TRBV6-2 or TRBV6-3 and TRBJ2-5, with TRBD1 as a possible D gene (6 bases). V lost 4 bases and J 5 bases, leaving 11 bases between the germline ends. The CDR3 has 13 amino acids. The germline V gene has CDR1 MNHEY and CDR2 SVGEGT. DNA of the CDR3: TGTGCCAGCAGTTCGTGGGGGCGGGAGACCCAGTACTTC. Residues: CASSSWGRETQYF.

The rearrangement links TRBV11-3 to TRBJ2-7, with TRBD1 identical over 8 bases. Germline V gene data show CDR1 as SGHNT and CDR2 as YENEEA. This CDR3 contains 17 residues. The J segment lost 0 bases and the V segment lost 2 bases, leaving 9 bases of the junction unmatched. The CDR3 nucleotides are TGTGCCAGCAGCTTAACAGGGGGAAGGGTAAGCTCCTACGAGCAGTACTTC. Its translation is CASSLTGGRVSSYEQYF.

This clone was picked up a small number of times. Other DNA sequences in this specimen translate into the identical CDR3. V and J are TRBV11-2 and TRBJ2-7, with D possibly TRBD1 on 7 matching bases. CDR1 SGHAT and CDR2 FQNNGV come from the germline V gene. This CDR3 comprises 16 residues. Trimming pared 0 bases from V and 2 bases from J, leaving 14 bases between. The chain's CDR3 is CASSLDGGGTPYEQYF. The CDR3 DNA reads as TGTGCCAGCAGCTTAGATGGAGGGGGCACTCCCTACGAGCAGTACTTC.

The chain has TRBV9 and TRBJ1-6; D may be TRBD1 (5 bases). With 0 bases removed from V and 5 bases from J, the gap between germline ends came to 9 bases. This CDR3 spans 15 amino acids. Germline assignment: CDR1 SGDLS and CDR2 YYNGEE. The CDR3 sequence is CASSVGGTDNSPLHF. In DNA, the CDR3 is TGTGCCAGCAGCGTAGGCGGGACGGATAATTCACCCCTCCACTTT.

This chain links TRBV19 with TRBJ1-1; TRBD1 matches at 9 bases. CDR1 is LNHDA, CDR2 SQIVND, per germline (reference sequence). The J segment lost 0 bases and the V segment lost 6 bases, leaving 5 bases of the junction unmatched. There are 15 residues in the CDR3. CDR3 loop: CASSLNRGLNTEAFF. CDR3 nucleotide sequence: TGTGCCAGTAGCCTCAACAGGGGGCTGAACACTGAAGCTTTCTTT.

The rearrangement links TRBV2 to TRBJ1-2, with D perhaps TRBD1 (5 bases). CDR3 size: 13 residues. The V end was cut by 2 bases, the J end by 7 bases, with 11 bases between. Germline lookup yields CDR1 SNHLY and CDR2 FYNNEI. The CDR3 spells CASSEQGGFGYTF. In nucleotides, the CDR3 is TGTGCCAGCAGTGAACAGGGAGGGTTTGGCTACACCTTC. The entire variable domain, with the rest obtained from reference TRBV2 and TRBJ1-2, is as follows: EPEVTQTPSHQVTQMGQEVILRCVPISNHLYFYWYRQILGQKVEFLVSFYNNEISEKSEIFDDQFSVERPDGSNFTLKIRSTKLEDSAMYFCASSEQGGFGYTFGSGTRLTVV.

In nucleotides, the CDR3 is TGTGCCAGCAGCTTAACCCGGCGAGGCAGTGAAGCTTTCTTT. Its translation: CASSLTRRGSEAFF. The chain joins TRBV7-3 to TRBJ1-1, with no clear D. V gave up 0 bases and J gave up 7 bases, with 12 bases separating them. The CDR3 is made up of 14 amino acids. Germline V CDR1 and CDR2: SGHTA, FQGTGA. Supplemented by reference TRBV7-3 and TRBJ1-1, the full variable domain reads GAGVSQTPSNKVTEKGKYVELRCDPISGHTALYWYRQSLGQGPEFLIYFQGTGAADDSGLPNDRFFAVRPEGSVSTLKIQRTERGDSAVYLCASSLTRRGSEAFFGQGTRLTVV.

This clone was recorded once. Compared with germline, one end of the junction differs, possibly owing to a read error. The gene calls are TRBV7-2 and TRBJ1-2; the D gene is possibly TRBD1 (5 bases). CDR1 and CDR2 from the germline V gene are SGHTA and FQGNSA. The CDR3 is made up of 12 amino acids. DNA for the CDR3: TGTGCCAGCAGCTCTGGACAAGAACTCCTTTACTTC. It codes for CASSSGQELLYF.

CDR3 loop: CASSLSRGRGLNTEAFF. The CDR3, as DNA: TGTGCCAGCAGTTTATCGAGGGGGCGCGGTCTGAACACTGAAGCTTTCTTT. This chain uses TRBV27 with TRBJ1-1, with TRBD1 matching over 7 bases. CDR1 and CDR2 from the germline V gene are MNHEY and SMNVEV (reference sequence). V shed 0 bases, J shed 0 bases, and the junction held 7 bases outside the gene matches. The CDR3 is 17 amino acids.

The chain combines TRBV5-1 with TRBJ1-2; possible D gene TRBD1, 6 bases. Germline V gene lookup returns CDR1 SGHRS and CDR2 YFSETQ. Between the trimmed V and J ends, which lost 3 bases and 4 bases, there was a span of 10 bases. The CDR3 length is 13 residues. The CDR3 DNA follows: TGCGCCAGCAGCTCAACAGGGCCCTATGGCTACACCTTC. This encodes CASSSTGPYGYTF.